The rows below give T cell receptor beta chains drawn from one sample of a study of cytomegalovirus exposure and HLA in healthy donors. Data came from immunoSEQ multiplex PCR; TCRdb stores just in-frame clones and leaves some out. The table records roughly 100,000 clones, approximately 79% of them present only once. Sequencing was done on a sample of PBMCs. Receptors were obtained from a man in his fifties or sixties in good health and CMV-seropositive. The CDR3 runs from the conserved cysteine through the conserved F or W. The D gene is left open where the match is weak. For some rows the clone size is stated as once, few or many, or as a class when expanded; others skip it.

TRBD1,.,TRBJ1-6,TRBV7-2,TGTGCCAGCAGCTTAAAGGGACAGGGAGATTCACCCCTCCACTTT,CASSLKGQGDSPLHF
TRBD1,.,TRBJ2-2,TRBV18,TGTGCCAGCTCACCACCCACAGGGGGCGGCACCGGGGAGCTGTTTTTT,CASSPPTGGGTGELFF
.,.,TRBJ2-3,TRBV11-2,TGTGCCAGCAGTAGGCTAGCCGCAGATACGCAGTATTTT,CASSRLAADTQYF
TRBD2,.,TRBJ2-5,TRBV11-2,TGTGCCAGCAGCTTAGCACTAGTCGCGGGGGGAAGTGAGACCCAGTACTTC,CASSLALVAGGSETQYF
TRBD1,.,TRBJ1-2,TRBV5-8,TGTGCCAGCAGCTACCCGGACAGGCGCCAGGATGGCTACACCTTC,CASSYPDRRQDGYTF
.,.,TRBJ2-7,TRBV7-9,TGTGCCAGCATGGGGGCAGTTTACTACGAGCAGTACTTC,CASMGAVYYEQYF
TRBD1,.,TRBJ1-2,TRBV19,TGTGCCAGTAGTAGCGGGACAGGGGGCTCTACCGGCTACACCTTC,CASSSGTGGSTGYTF
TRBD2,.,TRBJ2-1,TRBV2,TGTGCCAGCAAAAGAGCGGGGGCTAAGTACAATGAGCAGTTCTTC,CASKRAGAKYNEQFF
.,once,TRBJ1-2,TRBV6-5,TGTGCCACCTCCGCGGGGGCGCCGGGCTACACCTTC,CATSAGAPGYTF
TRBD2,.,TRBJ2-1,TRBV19,TGTGCCAGTAGGGCGGGGGGGCATGAGCAGTTCTTC,CASRAGGHEQFF
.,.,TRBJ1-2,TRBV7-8,TGTGCCAGCAGCTTAGGGACTTATAAGCGTGTTAACTATGGCTACACCTTC,CASSLGTYKRVNYGYTF
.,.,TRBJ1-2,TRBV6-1,TGTGCCAGCAATGGTATAGATAGGGGCTATGGCTACACCTTC,CASNGIDRGYGYTF
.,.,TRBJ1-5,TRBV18,TGTGCCAGCTCACCAGGGGCTAGCAATCAGCCCCAGCATTTT,CASSPGASNQPQHF
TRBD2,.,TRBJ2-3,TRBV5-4,TGTGCCAGCAGCCCGATCCCTAGCGGAGGTGCAGATACGCAGTATTTT,CASSPIPSGGADTQYF
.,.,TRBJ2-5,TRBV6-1,TGTGCCAGCCCACCCCCGGGACAAGAGACCCAGTACTTC,CASPPPGQETQYF
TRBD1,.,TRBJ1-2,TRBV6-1,TGTGCCAGCAGTTCGACAGGGTTCTATGGCTACACCTTC,CASSSTGFYGYTF
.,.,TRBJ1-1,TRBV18,TGTGCCAGCTCACCGCAGGATGGGAACACTGAAGCTTTCTTT,CASSPQDGNTEAFF
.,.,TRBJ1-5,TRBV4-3,TGCGCCAGCAGCCAAGAGCGGGGGTGGGGTCAGCCCCAGCATTTT,CASSQERGWGQPQHF
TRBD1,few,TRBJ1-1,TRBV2,TGTGCCAGCCGAAGAAGAACTACAGGGGGCAGTATGAACACTGAAGCTTTCTTT,CASRRRTTGGSMNTEAFF
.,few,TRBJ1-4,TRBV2,TGTGCCAGCAGTGGGGCAGGTTATGAAAAACTGTTTTTT,CASSGAGYEKLFF
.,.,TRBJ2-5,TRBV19,TGTGCCAGTAGTATAGACCGGACAGTAGGGAAGGAGACCCAGTACTTC,CASSIDRTVGKETQYF
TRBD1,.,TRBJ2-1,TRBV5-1,TGCGCCAGCAGCTTGGGACCGGGACAGGGGTACAATGAGCAGTTCTTC,CASSLGPGQGYNEQFF
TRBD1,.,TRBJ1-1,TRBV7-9,TGTGCCAGCAGCTTCGGACAGGGTGATGAAGCTTTCTTT,CASSFGQGDEAFF
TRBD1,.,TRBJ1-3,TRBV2,TGTGCCAGCAGTAGGTCGGACAGGGCCATATATTTT,CASSRSDRAIYF
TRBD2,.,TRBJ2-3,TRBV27,TGTGCCAGCAGTTTATTGGCGGGGGGCCTCACAGATACGCAGTATTTT,CASSLLAGGLTDTQYF
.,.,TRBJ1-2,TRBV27,TGTGCCAGCACCCCGGGGGGGGCCTATGGCTACACCTTC,CASTPGGAYGYTF
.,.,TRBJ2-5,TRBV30,TGTGCCTGGAGTGGATACAGGGTAGGGGAGACTCAGTACTTC,CAWSGYRVGETQYF
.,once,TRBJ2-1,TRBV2,TGTGCCAGCAACCCCGGACAGCTATCCTACAATGAGCAGTTCTTC,CASNPGQLSYNEQFF
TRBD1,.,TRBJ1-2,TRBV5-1,TGCGCCAGCAGATCATCCGGACAGGGCGGGAACTATGGCTACACCTTC,CASRSSGQGGNYGYTF
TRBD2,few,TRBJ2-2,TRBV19,TGTGCCAGTAGTATCGGAGCGGGGGTTCTTGGGGAGCTGTTTTTT,CASSIGAGVLGELFF
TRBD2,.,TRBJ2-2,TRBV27,TGTGCCAGCAGTCTAGCGGGGGGCTACACCGGGGAGCTGTTTTTT,CASSLAGGYTGELFF
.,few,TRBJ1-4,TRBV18,TGTGCCAGCTCACCAGCAGACTTGTCGGGTGAAAAACTGTTTTTT,CASSPADLSGEKLFF
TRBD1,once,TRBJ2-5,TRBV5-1,TGCGCCAGCAGCTTGGTATCAGGGGGCGACGAGACCCAGTACTTC,CASSLVSGGDETQYF
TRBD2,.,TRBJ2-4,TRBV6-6,TGTGCCAGCGGGGGGGGTCAAGGCAAAAACATTCAGTACTTC,CASGGGQGKNIQYF
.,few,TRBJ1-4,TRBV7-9,TGTGCCAGCAGCCCGACGGGGAATGAAAAACTGTTTTTT,CASSPTGNEKLFF
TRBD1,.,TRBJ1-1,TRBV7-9,TGTGCCAGCAGCTTAGCGGACAGGGGTATGGGGATGAACACTGAAGCTTTCTTT,CASSLADRGMGMNTEAFF
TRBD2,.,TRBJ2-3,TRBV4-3,TGCGCCAGCAGCCAAGGTTTGCGGGGGGCCCATACCAACACAGATACGCAGTATTTT,CASSQGLRGAHTNTDTQYF
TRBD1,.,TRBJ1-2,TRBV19,TGTGCCAGTAGTATACTGGACAGGGGACATGGCTACACCTTC,CASSILDRGHGYTF
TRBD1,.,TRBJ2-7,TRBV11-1,TGTGCCAGCAGCTTTGAAACAGGGGTCTCCTACGAGCAGTACTTC,CASSFETGVSYEQYF
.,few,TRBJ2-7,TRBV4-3,TGCGCCAGCAGCCAAAGCGACTCGGGGGAGCAGTACTTC,CASSQSDSGEQYF
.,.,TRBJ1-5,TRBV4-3,TGCGCCAGCAGCCAAGATGGGCGGACTTCCAATCAGCCCCAGCATTTT,CASSQDGRTSNQPQHF
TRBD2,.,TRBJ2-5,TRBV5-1,TGCGCCAGCAGCTTGGGACTAGCGGGATGGGAGACCCAGTACTTC,CASSLGLAGWETQYF
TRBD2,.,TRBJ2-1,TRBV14,TGTGCCAGCAGCCAAAATAGCGGGGCCTACAATGAGCAGTTCTTC,CASSQNSGAYNEQFF
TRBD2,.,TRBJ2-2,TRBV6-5,TGTGCCAGCAGTTTCCCTAGCGGGGCCACCGGGGAGCTGTTTTTT,CASSFPSGATGELFF
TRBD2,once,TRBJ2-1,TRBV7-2,TGTGCCAGCAGAGAACCGGGACTAGCAAGGGGTGAGCAGTTCTTC,CASREPGLARGEQFF
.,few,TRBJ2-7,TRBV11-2,TGTGCCAGCAGCTTATACGGGCAGGGCCCCTCCTACGAGCAGTACTTC,CASSLYGQGPSYEQYF
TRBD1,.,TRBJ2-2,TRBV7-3,TGTGCCAGCAGTCCGGACAGGGGGCACACCGGGGAGCTGTTTTTT,CASSPDRGHTGELFF
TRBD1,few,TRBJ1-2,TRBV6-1,TGTGCCAGCAGGTCTGGACAGGGAGGAGGCTACACCTTC,CASRSGQGGGYTF
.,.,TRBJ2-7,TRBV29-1,TGCAGCGTTTTATATACGGGACATCGCTACGAGCAGTACTTC,CSVLYTGHRYEQYF
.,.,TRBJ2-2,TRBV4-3,TGCGCCAGCAGCCAAGCGGTGGCGAACACCGGGGAGCTGTTTTTT,CASSQAVANTGELFF